The entry below gives a single T cell receptor (beta chain) sequence along with its context. The clone's antigen remains unknown. No base quality values were provided; no much bigger clone lies one nucleotide off. The immunoSEQ Assay, a bias-controlled multiplex PCR, was used to amplify TCRbeta CDR3 regions from genomic DNA. The study's processing was this. The number of nucleated cells in each sample was estimated by amplification of reference gene primers within the assay. To quantify the absolute abundance of each unique TCRbeta CDR3 rearrangement, sequence reads were collapsed and filtered. For each sample, productive Simpson clonality was calculated as the square root of Simpson's diversity index over productive rearrangements. Not all clones reach the TCRdb copy of this immuneACCESS table, which keeps in-frame sequences only. Checked studies attribute under half of the gap to unresolved V genes and leave the rest unexplained. V and J calls and clone size are those listed in that table; D and trimming were worked out from the DNA. The sample includes 150,000 to 200,000 clones, with 90% observed a single time. Jointly, the top ten make up about 0.66% of the sample.

The data are from a study of blood T cell repertoires in COVID-19 (dated by TCRdb to the early 2020s). About the study as a whole: Samples covering the acute and convalescent phases of COVID-19 were provided by collaborators in the United States, Italy and Spain. A freely available public database, intended as a resource for researchers studying the immune response to SARS-CoV-2, is where the repertoires were released. The dataset comprised deeply sampled blood TCRbeta repertoires from subjects exposed to, actively infected with, or recovered from COVID-19. The samples were drawn from the first 160 participants of the ongoing ImmuneRACE study and from 1,254 subjects provided by 6 global collaborators. Sample metadata almost always included a de-identified subject ID, COVID-19 status, age in years and sex. The prospective study material was composed of cDNA or gDNA derived from T cells, B-cell-depleted T cells, or PBMCs. HLA class I and class II types, where available, came from metadata supplied by the sample provider rather than from assay-based typing.

Here is what the overall study found, with its caveats: The quantity of clinical and demographic metadata differed by source and by participant and was supplied without curation.

The collaborating institutions used their own protocols to collect whole blood in K2EDTA tubes. For TCRbeta analysis, collaborator samples were shipped as frozen whole blood, as isolated PBMCs, or as DNA extracted from either sample type. There are 14 amino acids in the CDR3, from cysteine to phenylalanine inclusive. Left in the record is the CDR3 DNA by itself, 42 bases read in frame from the first base. Based on the germline V gene (reference sequence), the CDR1 and CDR2 sequences are GTSNPN and SVGIG. V gives up 8 bases and J gives up 5 bases, and the segment between their germline ends measures 21 bases.

The chain couples TRBV30 to TRBJ1-1; perhaps TRBD1 is the D gene, with 5 bases matching. The specimen was peripheral blood. The sequence derives from a man aged 45-60 years with acute or convalescent COVID-19. The DNA sequence reads TGTGCCCAACATAGCTGGGGCGTCCTAACTGAAGCTTTCTTT. Its amino acids are CAQHSWGVLTEAFF.